The 10 T cell receptor beta chains below come from one sample, sequenced in a study of blood T cell repertoires in COVID-19. Sequenced by immunoSEQ multiplex PCR; TCRdb stores in-frame clones only, minus some. Of approximately 60,000 clones listed, around 80% are singletons. The sequenced sample consisted of peripheral blood. These receptors all stem from a man aged 60 to 69 with acute or convalescent COVID-19.

The chain carries TRBV30 and TRBJ2-1, with 11 bases aligning to TRBD2. The J segment lost 7 bases and the V segment lost 1 base, leaving 9 bases of the junction unmatched. Germline CDR1 reads GTSNPN; CDR2 reads SVGIG (reference sequence). This CDR3 region has 16 residues. The CDR3 loop is CAWSAPVAGGRNEQFF. The CDR3 DNA follows: TGTGCCTGGAGTGCCCCCGTAGCGGGAGGGAGAAATGAGCAGTTCTTC.

The CDR3 nucleotides read TGCGCCAGCAGCCAAGACAAAAGCGGGCTAGACAATGAGCAGTTCTTC. Residues: CASSQDKSGLDNEQFF. The rearrangement links TRBV4-1 to TRBJ2-1; D is possibly TRBD2 (6 bases). Trimming pared 0 bases from V and 5 bases from J, leaving 14 bases between. The CDR3 is 16 amino acids. CDR1 and CDR2 from the germline V gene are MGHRA and YSYEKL.

This clone was recorded once. This chain connects TRBV10-3 to TRBJ2-1; the match to TRBD2 covers 10 bases. Trimming at V came to 0 bases and at J to 8 bases, leaving 10 bases not matched to a gene. Germline loops: CDR1 ENHRY, CDR2 SYGVKD. The CDR3 is 17 residues long. DNA for the CDR3: TGTGCCATCAGTGAGTCCTCAGCTAGCGGGAGAAGCGATGAGCAGTTCTTC. Its translation is CAISESSASGRSDEQFF.

V usage is TRBV14 and J usage is TRBJ1-1; no firm D call. Germline V CDR1 and CDR2: SGHDN, FVKESK. The ends were cut back, 4 bases at V and 0 bases at J, with 6 bases in the middle. This CDR3 is built from 13 residues. The CDR3 sequence is CASSRHMNTEAFF. The CDR3 DNA is TGTGCCAGCAGCCGTCACATGAACACTGAAGCTTTCTTT.

The CDR3 DNA reads as TGTGCCAGCAGCGGTACAGGATATAGCAATCAGCCCCAGCATTTT. Residues: CASSGTGYSNQPQHF. This chain connects TRBV27 to TRBJ1-5; D might be TRBD1 (5 bases). CDR1 is MNHEY, CDR2 SMNVEV, per germline (reference sequence). CDR3 length equals 15 residues. V lost 6 bases, J lost 0 bases, and 12 bases lay in between.

The chain combines TRBV12-3 or TRBV12-4 with TRBJ2-1; D call uncertain. This CDR3 region has 12 residues. The V and J ends lost 6 bases and 10 bases respectively, with 13 bases between them. CDR3 bases: TGTGCCAGCAGCCCCTTTCCAGGCGAGCAGTTCTTC. It is translated as CASSPFPGEQFF.

The rearrangement uses TRBV18 and TRBJ2-3; D is undetermined. The CDR3 totals 14 residues. Germline V gives CDR1 KGHSH, CDR2 LQKENI. The V gene lost 7 bases and the J gene lost 0 bases, with 11 bases spanning the gap. CDR3 bases: TGTGCCAGCTTGATCTCGCGGAGCACAGATACGCAGTATTTT. Its protein is CASLISRSTDTQYF.

The rearrangement uses TRBV20-1 and TRBJ1-1, with D unresolved. Between the trimmed V and J ends, which lost 3 bases and 8 bases, there was a span of 13 bases. This CDR3 contains 12 residues. Germline CDR1 DFQATT, CDR2 SNEGSKA (reference sequence). DNA for the CDR3: TGCAGTGCTAGTTTATTGACTATGGAAGCTTTCTTT. Its translation is CSASLLTMEAFF.

The rearrangement links TRBV2 to TRBJ1-2, with no clear D. The length of the CDR3 is 12 residues. Germline CDR1 SNHLY, CDR2 FYNNEI. V was pared by 8 bases and J by 2 bases, with 9 bases between. CDR3 in amino acids: CASGRANYGYTF. The CDR3, as DNA: TGTGCCAGCGGGAGGGCGAACTATGGCTACACCTTC.

The genes are TRBV5-1 and TRBJ1-2; the match to TRBD1 covers 10 bases. CDR1 is SGHRS, CDR2 YFSETQ, per germline. V gave up 4 bases and J gave up 2 bases; unmatched junction bases: 11. This CDR3 contains 17 residues. The CDR3 region has the DNA TGCGCCAGCAGCAGGACCCCGGGACAGGGGCCGAACTATGGCTACACCTTC. It encodes CASSRTPGQGPNYGYTF.